This TCR beta chain comes out of a study of T cell repertoires in cytomegalovirus infection. On the study more broadly: CMV infection plus the matching HLA type was flagged by public TCR beta signatures.

Study-wide results and caveats: Dominating the ex vivo response were HLA-C-restricted CMV-specific TCR beta clonotypes. Identification of carriers of CMV plus the relevant HLA was achieved through cumulative public TCR beta family frequency.

In this sample, this clonotype turned up a few times. As yet, its antigen is unknown. TCRdb called the reads again in MiXCR, with one record for every CDR3 protein. The top ten hold roughly 14% of the sample, which has around 290,000 distinct CDR3 sequences, roughly 25% seen once. V was clipped by 6 bases and J by 3 bases; unmatched bases: 4. CDR3 length: 13 residues. The source material was PBMCs. The source is a human donor in good health (CMV status not recorded). Some clones in this sample may be carry-over from other donors' samples. The chain joins TRBV12-3 or TRBV12-4 to TRBJ2-7; 8 bases agree with TRBD1. The DNA of the CDR3 is TGTGCCAGCAGATCAGGACAGGGCTACGAGCAGTACTTC. Residues: CASRSGQGYEQYF.